This T cell receptor (beta chain) derives from a study of T-cell memory formation after mild COVID-19. Overall study context: Among the donors, TCR clusters were largely specific to each donor.

Findings of the study overall: Proof of SARS-CoV-2 specificity was absent for the second-wave clones that crested on day 37. Mainly in CM and EM were contracting CD4+ clones; CD8+ were in EMRA.

This clonotype came up many times. The antigen is unknown. 5'RACE with constant-segment primers built TCRalpha and TCRbeta cDNA libraries with UMIs. MiXCR was run by TCRdb on the 5' RACE reads, yielding one entry per CDR3 protein. This table has tens of thousands of distinct CDR3 sequences, about 21% appearing once. Sequenced material: PBMCs or a T cell subset sorted from them (not recorded which). This receptor was identified in an adult who had mild COVID-19 (a few samples of this study predate the infection). Cell type and time point are not known.

The CDR3, as DNA: TGTGCCAGCAGTCGCAGTGACAGGGCTGGCTACAATGAGCAGTTCTTC. As protein: CASSRSDRAGYNEQFF. V and J are TRBV6-5 and TRBJ2-1, with 7 nucleotides matching TRBD1. The CDR3 sequence is 16 residues long. Germline V gives CDR1 MNHEY, CDR2 SVGAGI. V dropped 5 bases and J dropped 3; count of bases not matched to a gene: 10.